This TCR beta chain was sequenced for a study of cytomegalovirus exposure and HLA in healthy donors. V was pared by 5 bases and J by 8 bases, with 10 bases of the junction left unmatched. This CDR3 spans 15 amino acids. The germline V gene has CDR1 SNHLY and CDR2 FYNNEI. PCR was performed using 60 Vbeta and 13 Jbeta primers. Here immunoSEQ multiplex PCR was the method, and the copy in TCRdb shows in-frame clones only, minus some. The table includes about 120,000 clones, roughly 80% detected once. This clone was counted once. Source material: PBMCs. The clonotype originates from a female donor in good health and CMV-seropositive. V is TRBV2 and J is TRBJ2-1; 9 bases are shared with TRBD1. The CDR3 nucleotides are TGTGCCAGCAGTTTCGGGACAGGGTATAATGATGAGCAGTTCTTC. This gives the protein CASSFGTGYNDEQFF.